The next 11 T cell receptor beta chains were all read from a single sample in a study of immune characterization of retroperitoneal liposarcoma. TCRdb itself ran the PCR reads through MiXCR, one entry per CDR3 protein. The profile shows 9,900 or so distinct CDR3 sequences, 28% of them singletons. The sequenced sample was tumor tissue. Every receptor here comes from a male donor with retroperitoneal liposarcoma.

The CDR3 spells CASSPGTGANVLTF. In DNA form, the CDR3 reads TGTGCCAGCAGTCCCGGGACTGGGGCCAACGTCCTGACTTTC. The rearrangement joins TRBV6-1 to TRBJ2-6; D possibly corresponds to TRBD2 (5 bases). Germline assignment: CDR1 MNHNS and CDR2 SASEGT. Trimming removed 5 bases from V and 2 bases from J, with 7 bases in between. This CDR3 region has 14 residues.

This clonotype was observed at least ten times. This chain uses TRBV7-8 with TRBJ1-1; D ambiguous. From germline, CDR1 is SGHVS and CDR2 FQNEAQ. The V end lost 5 bases, the J end lost 8 bases, and 18 bases lay between the germline ends. The CDR3 runs to 14 residues. CDR3 in amino acids: CASSRGGVAAEAFF. The CDR3 nucleotides are TGTGCCAGCAGCCGAGGCGGAGTGGCGGCCGAAGCTTTCTTT. Combining the CDR3 with reference TRBV7-8 and TRBJ1-1 gives the whole variable domain GAGVSQSPRYKVAKRGQDVALRCDPISGHVSLFWYQQALGQGPEFLTYFQNEAQLDKSGLPSDRFFAERPEGSVSTLKIQRTQQEDSAVYLCASSRGGVAAEAFFGQGTRLTVV.

This chain connects TRBV11-3 to TRBJ2-5; the D gene is possibly TRBD2 (7 bases). Trimming took 5 bases from V and 4 from J, leaving 20 bases between them. In germline, CDR1 is SGHNT, CDR2 YENEEA. This CDR3 comprises 16 residues. CDR3 nucleotide sequence: TGTGCCAGCAGCCACCTAGGTGGCGGGGGCCTAGAGACCCAGTACTTC. It is translated as CASSHLGGGGLETQYF.

This clonotype is judged medium-sized (0.01 to 0.1%). The chain carries TRBV12-3 or TRBV12-4 and TRBJ2-1, with D perhaps matching TRBD2 (5 bases). The germline V and J ends were trimmed by 6 bases and 10 bases, with 19 bases remaining between them. The CDR3 covers 14 residues. The CDR3 here is CASSLDWLPYEQFF. The CDR3, as DNA: TGTGCCAGCAGCCTGGACTGGCTACCCTACGAGCAGTTCTTC.

The table lists this clonotype with many counts. The chain employs TRBV6-1 and TRBJ2-1, with a tentative D call TRBD1 (5 bases). The end of the DNA fits TRBJ2-7 better, so the J call may be wrong. The length of the CDR3 is 14 residues. Germline V gene lookup returns CDR1 MNHNS and CDR2 SASEGT. CDR3 sequence: CASSSPQGGYEQYF. DNA of the CDR3: TGTGCCAGCAGTTCCCCCCAGGGTGGCTACGAGCAGTACTTC.

In this sample, this clonotype turned up many times. DNA for the CDR3: TGTGCCAGCAGCTTAGGATTTAGGGCTTACGAAAAACTGTTTTTT. This gives the protein CASSLGFRAYEKLFF. The chain has TRBV7-2 and TRBJ1-4; D ambiguous. The V end was cut by 1 base, the J end by 8 bases, with 14 bases between. Germline V CDR1 and CDR2: SGHTA, FQGNSA. This CDR3 is built from 15 residues.

Note on this clonotype: A read error is possible here, since a much larger clone lies one base away. This sequence joins TRBV12-3 or TRBV12-4 and TRBJ2-5; 7 nucleotides line up with TRBD2. This CDR3 is built from 16 residues. With 7 bases clipped from V and 5 bases from J, the junction kept 16 bases outside the gene matches. CDR3 nucleotides: TGTGCCAGCACCATCGGGGGGTCCGGGATCCGGGAGACCCAGTACTTC. This sequence encodes CASTIGGSGIRETQYF.

This clonotype is labeled as medium-sized (0.01 to 0.1%). The V and J genes are TRBV6-1 and TRBJ2-1; D is uncertain. CDR1 is MNHNS and CDR2 is SASEGT in the germline V gene. Trimming took off 4 bases at V and 13 bases at J, with 20 bases between the two ends. The CDR3 is 14 residues long. Here the CDR3 DNA reads TGTGCCAGCAGTGTAGGGTCAGGCCAAGAGACCCAGTTCTTC. It codes for CASSVGSGQETQFF.

By share, this clonotype ranks as medium-sized. V usage is TRBV6-1 and J usage is TRBJ2-5; the match to TRBD2 covers 15 bases. V trimming: 4 bases; J trimming: 4 bases; junction bases outside the gene matches: 1. Per the germline V gene, CDR1 is MNHNS and CDR2 is SASEGT. CDR3 length: 15 amino acids. For the CDR3, the DNA is TGTGCCAGCAGTGGGACTAGCGGGGGGGCAGAGACCCAGTACTTC. Residues: CASSGTSGGAETQYF.

The chain couples TRBV7-2 to TRBJ1-1; perhaps TRBD1 as D (5 bases). V shed 2 bases and J shed 5 bases, with 12 bases lying between them. This CDR3 region has 14 residues. Germline CDR1 reads SGHTA; CDR2 reads FQGNSA. The CDR3 loop reads CASSLFVRVTEAFF. The CDR3 nucleotides are TGTGCCAGCAGCTTATTTGTCAGGGTAACTGAAGCTTTCTTT.

This clonotype was detected once. The rearrangement joins TRBV6-2 or TRBV6-3 to TRBJ2-1; no firm D call. The DNA end lines up better with TRBJ2-7; the J call may be wrong. From germline, CDR1 is MNHEY and CDR2 SVGEGT. CDR3 length: 15 amino acids. The CDR3 reads CASSYSWQVSYEQYF. CDR3 DNA sequence: TGTGCCAGCAGTTACTCGTGGCAGGTATCTTACGAGCAGTACTTC.